This T cell receptor beta chain derives from a study of T cells in Graves' hyperthyroidism and ophthalmopathy (dated by TCRdb to between 2017 and 2020). Turning to the overall study: Peripheral blood samples were taken at initial diagnosis, before any treatment was given. The paper describes TCR Vbeta CDR3 sequencing of more than 120 peripheral blood samples, made up of 43 ophthalmopathy patients, 70 to 75 hyperthyroidism patients and approximately 17 progressor patients. For training and testing, the 100 or so patients in the discovery cohort were randomly divided in a 7:3 ratio. Prospective prediction of ophthalmopathy was tested in an independent validation cohort of 18 hyperthyroidism patients and 17 patients who later progressed to ophthalmopathy. Thyroid tissue and blood T-cell repertoires from six Graves' hyperthyroidism patients were also compared in the study. Following sampling, methimazole starting at 30 mg daily was given to hyperthyroidism patients, and high-dose intravenous methylprednisolone was given to ophthalmopathy patients. A discovery cohort of 95 to 100 patients, about 44 with Graves' ophthalmopathy and 57 with stable Graves' hyperthyroidism, was used to find distinguishing TCR V-J signatures. Paper-wide results and their limitations: No statistical method was used to fix the sample size in advance, and group allocation was not hidden from the investigators. Most expanded thyroid clonotypes (frequency above 0.001) were also detected in blood, suggesting blood repertoires may reflect thyroid immune responses. A model built on a 13 V-J signature distinguished ophthalmopathy from stable hyperthyroidism, reaching about 89% sensitivity and around 82% specificity in cross-validation and 80%/75% in testing. In validation, the model predicted progression to ophthalmopathy a median of about 6.5 months before onset, with about 64% sensitivity and nearly 75% specificity.

The sample holds a few counts of this clonotype. Its cognate antigen has yet to be identified. Per-nucleotide qualities are absent, and no much larger clonotype sits a single base away. Stable Graves' hyperthyroidism was defined as no progression to ophthalmopathy during 18 months of follow-up. Hyperthyroidism patients were newly diagnosed, had a disease duration of under 2 months, and were aged 18 to 65 years. Exclusion was applied to patients with uncontrolled infections, other autoimmune diseases, pregnancy or lactation. Clinical symptoms, serum thyroxine and TRAb, thyroid ultrasound, and orbital computed tomography formed the basis for the diagnoses. PBMCs were isolated from about 9.2 ml of fresh peripheral blood by Ficoll-Paque density gradient centrifugation. Total RNA was extracted using Trizol reagent, and RNA quality was assessed on an Agilent 2100 Bioanalyzer. CDR1 and CDR2 (SEHNR, FQNEAQ) derive from the germline V gene (reference sequence). Trimming leaves V shorter by 9 bases and J shorter by 8 bases, with the junction holding 10 bases beyond the gene matches. The CDR3 has 13 amino acids, counting the end cysteine and phenylalanine. The entry retains the CDR3 DNA only, 39 bases that are in frame from base 1.

TCR beta CDR3 regions were amplified from RNA transcripts. The TCR CDR3 was subjected to a first round of RT-PCR using the HTBI primer set and the Qiagen OneStep RT-PCR kit. Libraries were constructed in a second round of multiplex PCR, after which size selection and purification were carried out. Sequencing of the libraries was done on an Illumina HiSeq2000 using paired-end 100 bp reads. The source study handled its data this way. SOAPnuke was used to process the raw data, removing reads that contained adapters or uncalled bases, had a mean Phred below 15, or lacked an exact match to the constant primer or identifier. COPE v1.2.5 was used to merge high-quality paired reads, and clonotypes were defined as unique nucleotide sequences. Clonotypes were aligned to IMGT TRBV, TRBD and TRBJ reference segments using MiTCR v1.1. The analysis included only V-J combinations with a frequency above 0.0001, which together covered 99% to 99.2% of the repertoires. A TCS score was defined as the ratio of F50 (clonal expansion) to E x V (chaos), with BLOSUM62-based TCRdist applied between CDR3 peptides within each V-J. Welch's t-statistics and random forest reduced roughly 500 V-J features to 13, which were used in a naive Bayes classifier (R e1071). TCRdb passed the public sequencing reads through fastp at Q25 and MiXCR, retaining productive beta sequences. A single entry per CDR3 protein holds the most common genes and DNA from its merged rows. The V and J calls were not made by the authors but by TCRdb's processing. The table for this sample lists hundreds of thousands of distinct CDR3 sequences; around 16% of them were counted only once. The ten largest clones take up roughly 7.4% of the sample.

Sequencing was performed on blood. The rearranged chain carries TRBV7-9 and TRBJ1-3; 7 nucleotides in the junction match TRBD1. The TCR comes from a woman younger than 35 with Graves' hyperthyroidism. The CDR3 region has the sequence CASTRGSSDTIYF. The DNA sequence reads TGTGCCAGTACCAGGGGGTCCTCGGACACCATATATTTT.